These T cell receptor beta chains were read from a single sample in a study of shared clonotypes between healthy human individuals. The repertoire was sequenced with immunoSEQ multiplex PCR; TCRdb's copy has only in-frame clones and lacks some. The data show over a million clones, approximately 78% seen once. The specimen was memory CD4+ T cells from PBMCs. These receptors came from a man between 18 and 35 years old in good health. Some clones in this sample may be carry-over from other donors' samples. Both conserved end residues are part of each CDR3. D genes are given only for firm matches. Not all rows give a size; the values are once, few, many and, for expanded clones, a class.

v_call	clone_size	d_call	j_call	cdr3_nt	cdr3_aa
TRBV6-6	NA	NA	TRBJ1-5	TGTGCCAGCAGTACAGGGTCGGTTCAGCCCCAGCATTTT	CASSTGSVQPQHF
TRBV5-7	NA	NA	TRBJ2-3	TGTGCCAGCAGCTGCCGGGACCCCACACCCGACCGCACAGATACGCAGTATTTT	CASSCRDPTPDRTDTQYF
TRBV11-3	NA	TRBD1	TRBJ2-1	TGTGCCAGCAGCTCGACAGGGGTTGAGCAGTTCTTC	CASSSTGVEQFF
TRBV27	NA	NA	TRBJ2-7	TGTGCCAGCAGTTTATTGGCCGGCAGGAATACCTACGAGCAGTACTTC	CASSLLAGRNTYEQYF
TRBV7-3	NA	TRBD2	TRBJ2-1	TGTGCCAGCAGCCGAATAGCGGGAGACGGTGATGAGCAGTTCTTC	CASSRIAGDGDEQFF
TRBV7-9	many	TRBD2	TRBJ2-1	TGTGCCAGCAGCCGGGGACTAGCGGGAGCCAAGGGACATGAGCAGTTCTTC	CASSRGLAGAKGHEQFF
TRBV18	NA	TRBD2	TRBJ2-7	TGTGCCAGCTCACCCTCGACTAGCAACCACGAGCAGTACTTC	CASSPSTSNHEQYF
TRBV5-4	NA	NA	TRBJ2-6	TGTGCCAGCAGCTTGGCCGTGGGGTCTGGCGCTTATGGGGCCAACGTCCTGACTTTC	CASSLAVGSGAYGANVLTF
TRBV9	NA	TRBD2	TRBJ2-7	TGTGCCAGCAGCGTAGGTTCTAGCGGGAGATCCTCCTACGAGCAGTACTTC	CASSVGSSGRSSYEQYF
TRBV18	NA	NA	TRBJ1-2	TGTGCCAGCTCACCGGCGGCAGGGCAACCGATCTATGGCTACACCTTC	CASSPAAGQPIYGYTF
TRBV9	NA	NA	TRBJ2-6	TGTGCCAGCAACGGCTTTCCCTCTGGGGCCAACGTCCTGACTTTC	CASNGFPSGANVLTF
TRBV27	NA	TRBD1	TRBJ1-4	TGTGCCAGCAGGTTACAGGGGGCTAATGAAAAACTGTTTTTT	CASRLQGANEKLFF
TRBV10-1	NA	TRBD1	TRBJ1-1	TGCGCCAGCATGGACAGGGTGAACACTGAAGCTTTCTTT	CASMDRVNTEAFF
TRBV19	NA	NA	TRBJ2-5	TGTGCCAGTAGTATTGGTGCAGGGCAGAAGACCCAGTACTTC	CASSIGAGQKTQYF
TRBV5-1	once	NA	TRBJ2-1	TGCGCCAGCAGCTTGGCCGCTAGTACCCTATACAATGAGCAGTTCTTC	CASSLAASTLYNEQFF
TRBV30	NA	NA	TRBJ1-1	TGTGCCTGGAGTGTTCAGGCAAGACCTGCCATTGAAGCTTTCTTT	CAWSVQARPAIEAFF
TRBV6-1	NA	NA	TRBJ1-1	TGTGCCAGCTCCTCAAACCCCCGCAGGGAAGCTTTCTTT	CASSSNPRREAFF
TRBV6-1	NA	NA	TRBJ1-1	TGTGCCAGCAGCTTTGATAAGAACACTGAAGCTTTCTTT	CASSFDKNTEAFF
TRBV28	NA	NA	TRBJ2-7	TGTGCCAGCACGGTATCGGGGACCTACGAGCAGTACTTC	CASTVSGTYEQYF
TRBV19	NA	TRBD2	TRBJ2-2	TGTGCCAGGATGCTAGCGGGAGTGTCGGACACCGGGGAGCTGTTTTTT	CARMLAGVSDTGELFF
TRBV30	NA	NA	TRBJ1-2	TGTGCCTGGGCACAGGGTGAGAACTATGGCTACACCTTC	CAWAQGENYGYTF
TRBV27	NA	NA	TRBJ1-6	TGTGCCAGCAAGAACCAGGGGTACTATAATTCACCCCTCCACTTT	CASKNQGYYNSPLHF
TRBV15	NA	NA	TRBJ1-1	TGTGCCACCAGCAGAGATACGAACACTGAAGCTTTCTTT	CATSRDTNTEAFF
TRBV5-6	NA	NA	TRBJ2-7	TGTGCCAGCAGCTTAGCAGGGGTGAGTTACGAGCAGTACTTC	CASSLAGVSYEQYF
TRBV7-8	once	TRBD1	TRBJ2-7	TGTGCCAGCAGCTCGCCAGGGACAGGGGGGCCCTACGAGCAGTACTTC	CASSSPGTGGPYEQYF
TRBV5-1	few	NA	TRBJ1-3	TGCGCCAGCAGATCGGAGGGGGGCCCTCACTCTGGAAACACCATATATTTT	CASRSEGGPHSGNTIYF
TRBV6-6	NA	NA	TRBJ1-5	TGTGCCAGCAGTTACCGGACGGTCAGCAATCAGCCCCAGCATTTT	CASSYRTVSNQPQHF
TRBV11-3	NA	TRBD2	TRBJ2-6	TGTGCCAGCAGCTCACGGACTAGCGGCTTGGCCAACGTCCTGACTTTC	CASSSRTSGLANVLTF
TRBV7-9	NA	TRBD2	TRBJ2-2	TGTGCCAGCAGCTTAGGACTAGCGGGAGGAAGGAGGGAGCTGTTTTTT	CASSLGLAGGRRELFF
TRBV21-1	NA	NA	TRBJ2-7	TGTGCCAGCAGCAAAGCAGGGCGGTCCTACGAGCAGTACTTC	CASSKAGRSYEQYF
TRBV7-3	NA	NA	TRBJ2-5	TGTGCCAGCAGCTTAAGTCCAGCTGAGTACTTC	CASSLSPAEYF
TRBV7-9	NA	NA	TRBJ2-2	TGTGCCAGCAGCTTATTAATGGGGGCCGGGGAGCTGTTTTTT	CASSLLMGAGELFF